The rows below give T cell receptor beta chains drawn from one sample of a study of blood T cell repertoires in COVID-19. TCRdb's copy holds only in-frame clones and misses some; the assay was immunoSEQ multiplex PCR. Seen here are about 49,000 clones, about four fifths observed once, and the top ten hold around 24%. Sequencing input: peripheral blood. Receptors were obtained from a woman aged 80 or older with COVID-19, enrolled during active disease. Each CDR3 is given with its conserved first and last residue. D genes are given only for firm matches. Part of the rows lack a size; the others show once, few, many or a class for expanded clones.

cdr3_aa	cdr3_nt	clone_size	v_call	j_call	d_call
CASSQDSGQGADGYTF	TGTGCCAGCAGCCAAGATAGTGGTCAGGGGGCAGATGGCTACACCTTC	few	TRBV3-1/TRBV3-2	TRBJ1-2	TRBD1
CASSPQGSTNEKLFF	TGTGCCAGCAGCCCTCAGGGGAGCACTAATGAAAAACTGTTTTTT	.	TRBV7-9	TRBJ1-4	.
CASSGGGLAGTGELFF	TGTGCCAGCAGCGGGGGTGGACTAGCGGGCACCGGGGAGCTGTTTTTT	once	TRBV9	TRBJ2-2	TRBD2
CASSFARADTQYF	TGTGCCAGCAGTTTCGCGAGGGCAGATACGCAGTATTTT	.	TRBV6-2/TRBV6-3	TRBJ2-3	.
CASSPGLAGGLPYEQYF	TGTGCCAGCAGCCCGGGACTAGCGGGAGGGCTGCCCTACGAGCAGTACTTC	.	TRBV9	TRBJ2-7	TRBD2
CASGRGNTGELFF	TGTGCCAGCGGTAGGGGTAACACCGGGGAGCTGTTTTTT	.	TRBV6-5	TRBJ2-2	.
CASSQDGQGSGNTIYF	TGCGCCAGCAGCCAAGATGGCCAGGGCAGTGGAAACACCATATATTTT	.	TRBV4-1	TRBJ1-3	.
CASSQGWDRGLTNEKLFF	TGTGCCAGCAGCCAAGGGTGGGACAGGGGGCTCACTAATGAAAAACTGTTTTTT	.	TRBV4-2	TRBJ1-4	TRBD1
CASSYLGRYNEQFF	TGTGCCAGCAGTTACTTAGGGAGATACAATGAGCAGTTCTTC	.	TRBV6-2/TRBV6-3	TRBJ2-1	.
CASSQRTGNTEAFF	TGTGCCAGCAGCCAACGGACAGGGAACACTGAAGCTTTCTTT	few	TRBV7-2	TRBJ1-1	TRBD1
CASSRTGTVQETQYF	TGTGCCAGCAGCCGGACAGGGACTGTCCAAGAGACCCAGTACTTC	once	TRBV6-6	TRBJ2-5	TRBD1
CASRRGRAFDEQYF	TGTGCCAGCCGTCGCGGGAGGGCCTTCGACGAGCAGTACTTC	few	TRBV2	TRBJ2-7	TRBD2
CASSMGLAGDEGEQYF	TGTGCCAGCAGCATGGGACTAGCGGGGGATGAAGGAGAGCAGTACTTC	.	TRBV11-2	TRBJ2-7	TRBD2
CASSLGHEQFF	TGTGCCAGCAGTTTAGGGCATGAGCAGTTCTTC	.	TRBV28	TRBJ2-1	.
CASSLGTSGGYNEQFF	TGTGCCAGCAGCCTCGGGACTAGCGGGGGATACAATGAGCAGTTCTTC	.	TRBV28	TRBJ2-1	TRBD2
CASSPRTITDTQYF	TGTGCCAGCAGCCCGAGGACTATCACAGATACGCAGTATTTT	.	TRBV3-1/TRBV3-2	TRBJ2-3	.
CASSLTGNEQYF	TGTGCCAGCAGCCTGACAGGTAACGAGCAGTACTTC	.	TRBV6-5	TRBJ2-7	.
CASRTTGGIMETQYF	TGTGCCAGCAGGACGACAGGGGGAATCATGGAGACCCAGTACTTC	.	TRBV11-2	TRBJ2-5	TRBD1
CASSPRGTSGATGELFF	TGTGCCAGCTCACCGCGAGGGACTAGCGGAGCGACCGGGGAGCTGTTTTTT	once	TRBV18	TRBJ2-2	TRBD2
CASSLTGPTDTQYF	TGTGCCAGCAGCTTGACAGGGCCCACAGATACGCAGTATTTT	.	TRBV9	TRBJ2-3	TRBD1
CASSRLGGSSYNEQFF	TGTGCCAGCAGCAGACTTGGCGGTAGCTCCTACAATGAGCAGTTCTTC	.	TRBV7-3	TRBJ2-1	.